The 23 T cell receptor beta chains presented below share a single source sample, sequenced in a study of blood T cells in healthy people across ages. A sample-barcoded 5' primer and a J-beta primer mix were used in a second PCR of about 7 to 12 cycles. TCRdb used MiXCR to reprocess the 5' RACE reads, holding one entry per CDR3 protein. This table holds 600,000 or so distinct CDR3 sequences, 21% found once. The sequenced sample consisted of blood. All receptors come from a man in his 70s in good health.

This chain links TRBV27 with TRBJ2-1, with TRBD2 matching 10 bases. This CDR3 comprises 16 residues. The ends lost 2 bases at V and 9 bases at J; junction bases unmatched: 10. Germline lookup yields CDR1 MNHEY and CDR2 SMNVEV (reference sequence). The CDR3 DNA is TGTGCCAGCAGTTTAGCCCCTAGCGGGAGTTGGAGTGAGCAGTTCTTC. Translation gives CASSLAPSGSWSEQFF.

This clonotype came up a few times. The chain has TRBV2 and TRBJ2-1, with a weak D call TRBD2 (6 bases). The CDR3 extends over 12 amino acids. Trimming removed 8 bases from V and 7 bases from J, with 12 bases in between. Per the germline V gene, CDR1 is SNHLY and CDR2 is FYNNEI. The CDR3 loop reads CASALAKNEQFF. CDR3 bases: TGTGCCAGCGCACTAGCAAAGAATGAGCAGTTCTTC. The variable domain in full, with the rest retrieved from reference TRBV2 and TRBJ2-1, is EPEVTQTPSHQVTQMGQEVILRCVPISNHLYFYWYRQILGQKVEFLVSFYNNEISEKSEIFDDQFSVERPDGSNFTLKIRSTKLEDSAMYFCASALAKNEQFFGPGTRLTVL.

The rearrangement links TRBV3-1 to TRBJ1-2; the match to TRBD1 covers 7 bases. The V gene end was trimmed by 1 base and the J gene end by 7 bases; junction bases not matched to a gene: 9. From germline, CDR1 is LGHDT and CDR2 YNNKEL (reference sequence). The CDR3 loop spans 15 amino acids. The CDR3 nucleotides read TGTGCCAGCAGCCAAGCCCCACAGGGGTTATCTGGCTACACCTTC. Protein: CASSQAPQGLSGYTF.

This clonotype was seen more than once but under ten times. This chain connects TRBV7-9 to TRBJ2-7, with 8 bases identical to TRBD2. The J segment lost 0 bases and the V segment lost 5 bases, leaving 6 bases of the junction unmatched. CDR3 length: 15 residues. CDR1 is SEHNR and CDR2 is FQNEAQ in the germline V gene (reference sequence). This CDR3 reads CASSVTSGISYEQYF. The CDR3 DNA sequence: TGTGCCAGCAGCGTAACTAGCGGAATCTCCTACGAGCAGTACTTC.

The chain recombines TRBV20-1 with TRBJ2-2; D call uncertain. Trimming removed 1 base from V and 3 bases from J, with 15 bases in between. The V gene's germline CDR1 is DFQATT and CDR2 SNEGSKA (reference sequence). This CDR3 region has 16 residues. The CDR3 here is CSARVVNGPHTGELFF. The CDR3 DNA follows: TGCAGTGCTAGAGTAGTTAACGGACCGCACACCGGGGAGCTGTTTTTT.

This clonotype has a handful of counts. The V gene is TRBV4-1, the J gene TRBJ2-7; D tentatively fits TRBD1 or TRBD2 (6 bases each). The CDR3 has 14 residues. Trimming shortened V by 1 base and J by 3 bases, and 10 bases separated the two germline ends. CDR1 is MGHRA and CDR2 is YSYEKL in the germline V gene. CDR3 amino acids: CASSQAGGGYEQYF. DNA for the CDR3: TGCGCCAGCAGCCAAGCCGGAGGGGGCTACGAGCAGTACTTC.

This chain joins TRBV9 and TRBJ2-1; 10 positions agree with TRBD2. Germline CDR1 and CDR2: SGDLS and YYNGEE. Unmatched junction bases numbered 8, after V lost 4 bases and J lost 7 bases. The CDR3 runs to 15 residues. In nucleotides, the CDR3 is TGTGCCAGCAGCCCTAGCGGGAGTGTCCAAAATGAGCAGTTCTTC. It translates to CASSPSGSVQNEQFF.

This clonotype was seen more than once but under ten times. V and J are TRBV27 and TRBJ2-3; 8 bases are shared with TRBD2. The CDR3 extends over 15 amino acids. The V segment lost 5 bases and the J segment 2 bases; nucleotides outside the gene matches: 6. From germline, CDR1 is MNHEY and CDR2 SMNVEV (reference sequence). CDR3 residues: CASSQGLGVTDTQYF. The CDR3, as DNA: TGTGCCAGCAGTCAGGGACTAGGTGTCACAGATACGCAGTATTTT.

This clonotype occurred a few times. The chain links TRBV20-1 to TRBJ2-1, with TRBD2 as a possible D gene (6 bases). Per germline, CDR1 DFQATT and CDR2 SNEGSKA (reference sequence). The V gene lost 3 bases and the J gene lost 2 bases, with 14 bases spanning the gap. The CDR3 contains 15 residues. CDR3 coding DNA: TGCAGTGCTAGCGTAGCGGACGTTACCTACAATGAGCAGTTCTTC. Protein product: CSASVADVTYNEQFF.

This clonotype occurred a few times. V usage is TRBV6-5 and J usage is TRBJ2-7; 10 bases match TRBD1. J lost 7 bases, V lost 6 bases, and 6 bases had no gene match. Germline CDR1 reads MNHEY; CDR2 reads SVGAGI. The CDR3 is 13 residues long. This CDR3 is CASRSPGQGEQYF. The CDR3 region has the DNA TGTGCCAGCAGGTCGCCGGGACAGGGGGAGCAGTACTTC.

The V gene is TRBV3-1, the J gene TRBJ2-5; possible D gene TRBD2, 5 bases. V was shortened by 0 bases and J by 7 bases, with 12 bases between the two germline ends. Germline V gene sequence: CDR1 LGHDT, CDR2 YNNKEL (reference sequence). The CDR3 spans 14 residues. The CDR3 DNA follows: TGTGCCAGCAGCCAAGATTTAGGCGGGTGGACCCAGTACTTC. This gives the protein CASSQDLGGWTQYF.

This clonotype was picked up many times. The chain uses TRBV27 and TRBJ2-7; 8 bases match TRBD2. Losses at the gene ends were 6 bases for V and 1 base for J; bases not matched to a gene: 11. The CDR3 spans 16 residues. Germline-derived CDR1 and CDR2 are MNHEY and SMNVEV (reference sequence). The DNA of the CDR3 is TGTGCCAGCAGCTCCCGCTGGCGGGAGGAATCCTACGAGCAGTACTTC. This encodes CASSSRWREESYEQYF.

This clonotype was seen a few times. The CDR3, as DNA: TGCAGTGCTAGAGGCGGGACAGGGGTATACGAGCAGTACTTC. This gives the protein CSARGGTGVYEQYF. V and J are TRBV20-1 and TRBJ2-5; 10 nucleotides match TRBD1. Judging by the DNA end, TRBJ2-7 fits better; the J call may be wrong. There are 14 residues in the CDR3. Germline loops: CDR1 DFQATT, CDR2 SNEGSKA (reference sequence).

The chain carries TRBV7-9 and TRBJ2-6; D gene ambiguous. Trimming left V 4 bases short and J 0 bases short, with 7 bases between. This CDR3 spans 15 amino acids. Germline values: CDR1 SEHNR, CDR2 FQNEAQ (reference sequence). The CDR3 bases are TGTGCCAGCAGCTCACAGACCTCTGGGGCCAACGTCCTGACTTTC. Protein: CASSSQTSGANVLTF.

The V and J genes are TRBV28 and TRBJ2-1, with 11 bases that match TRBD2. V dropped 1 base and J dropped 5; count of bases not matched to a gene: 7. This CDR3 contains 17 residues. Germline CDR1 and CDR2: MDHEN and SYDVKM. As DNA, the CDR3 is TGTGCCAGCAGTTTATCCACTAGCGGGAGTTGGGACAATGAGCAGTTCTTC. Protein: CASSLSTSGSWDNEQFF. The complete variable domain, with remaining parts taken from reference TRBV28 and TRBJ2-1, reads DVKVTQSSRYLVKRTGEKVFLECVQDMDHENMFWYRQDPGLGLRLIYFSYDVKMKEKGDIPEGYSVSREKKERFSLILESASTNQTSMYLCASSLSTSGSWDNEQFFGPGTRLTVL.

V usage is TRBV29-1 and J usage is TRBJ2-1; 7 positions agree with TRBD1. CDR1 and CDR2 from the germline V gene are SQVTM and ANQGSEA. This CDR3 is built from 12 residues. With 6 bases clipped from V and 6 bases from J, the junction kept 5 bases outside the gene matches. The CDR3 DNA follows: TGCAGCGTGGCCTACAGGGGCAATGAGCAGTTCTTC. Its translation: CSVAYRGNEQFF.

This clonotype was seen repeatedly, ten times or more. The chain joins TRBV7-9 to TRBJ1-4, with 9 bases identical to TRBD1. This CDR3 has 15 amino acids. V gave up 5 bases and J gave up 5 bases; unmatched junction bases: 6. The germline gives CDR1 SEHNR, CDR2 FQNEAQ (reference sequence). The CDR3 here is CASSLDRGKNEKLFF. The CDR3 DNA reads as TGTGCCAGCAGCCTGGACAGGGGAAAAAATGAAAAACTGTTTTTT.

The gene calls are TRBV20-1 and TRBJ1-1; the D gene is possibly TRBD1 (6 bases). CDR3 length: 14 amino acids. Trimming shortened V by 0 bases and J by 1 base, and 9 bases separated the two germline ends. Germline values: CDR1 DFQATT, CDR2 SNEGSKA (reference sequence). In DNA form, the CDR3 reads TGCAGTGCTAGAGAAAGGGGGGCGAACACTGAAGCTTTCTTT. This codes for CSARERGANTEAFF.

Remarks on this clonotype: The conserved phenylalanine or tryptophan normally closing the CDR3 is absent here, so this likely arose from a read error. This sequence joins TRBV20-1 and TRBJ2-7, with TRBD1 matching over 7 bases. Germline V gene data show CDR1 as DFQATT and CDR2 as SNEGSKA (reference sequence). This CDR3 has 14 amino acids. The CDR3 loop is CRASGPGTDYEQYL. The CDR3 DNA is TGCAGGGCTAGTGGGCCCGGGACAGACTACGAGCAGTACCTC.

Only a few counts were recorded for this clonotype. CDR3 in amino acids: CSARSNYEQYF. The CDR3 bases are TGCAGTGCTAGAAGCAACTACGAGCAGTACTTC. This chain connects TRBV20-1 to TRBJ2-7; D gene uncertain. CDR1 and CDR2 (germline): DFQATT, SNEGSKA (reference sequence). This CDR3 region has 11 residues. The germline V and J ends were trimmed by 2 bases and 3 bases, with 5 bases remaining between them.

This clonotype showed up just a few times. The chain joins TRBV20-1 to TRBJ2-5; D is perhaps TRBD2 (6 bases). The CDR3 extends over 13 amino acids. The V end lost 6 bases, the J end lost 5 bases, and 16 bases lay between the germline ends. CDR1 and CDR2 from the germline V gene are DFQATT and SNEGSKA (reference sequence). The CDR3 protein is CSAGMGGRETQYF. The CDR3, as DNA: TGCAGTGCCGGTATGGGGGGTCGGGAGACCCAGTACTTC.

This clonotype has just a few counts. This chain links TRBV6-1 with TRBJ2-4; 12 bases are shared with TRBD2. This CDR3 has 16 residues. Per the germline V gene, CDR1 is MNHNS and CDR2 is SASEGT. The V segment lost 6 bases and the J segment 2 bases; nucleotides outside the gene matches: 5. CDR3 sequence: CASSTGLAGTKNIQYF. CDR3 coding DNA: TGTGCCAGCAGCACAGGACTAGCGGGGACCAAAAACATTCAGTACTTC.

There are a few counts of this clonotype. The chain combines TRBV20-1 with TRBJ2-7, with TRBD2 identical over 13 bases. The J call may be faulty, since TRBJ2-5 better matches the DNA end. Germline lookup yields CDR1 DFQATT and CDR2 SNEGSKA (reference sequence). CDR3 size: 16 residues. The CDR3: CSANERLAGGSETQYF. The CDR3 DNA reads TGCAGTGCCAATGAAAGACTAGCGGGAGGATCAGAGACCCAGTACTTC.